This T cell receptor beta chain was identified in a study of PD-L1 blockade in urothelial cancer. Turning to the study itself: The median T cell count in blood samples was 141,255.

Germline assignment: CDR1 MGHRA and CDR2 YSYEKL. V was pared by 0 bases and J by 2 bases, with 13 bases between. CDR3 length: 17 residues. The assay was immunoSEQ multiplex PCR, and TCRdb's table has in-frame clones only and misses some. The sample includes approximately 100,000 clones, approximately 90% of them seen just once. The material sequenced was PBMCs, taken around atezolizumab (anti-PD-L1) treatment. The sequence came from an elderly woman with urothelial cancer. V gene TRBV4-1 combines with J gene TRBJ2-2, with D possibly matching TRBD1 (5 bases). The CDR3 nucleotides are TGCGCCAGCAGCCAAGATCTTCTCAGGGCAAACACCGGGGAGCTGTTTTTT. Its translation: CASSQDLLRANTGELFF.